Included here is one T cell receptor (beta chain) sequence, with context. This sample stems from a study of T cells in Graves' hyperthyroidism and ophthalmopathy. RNA transcripts served as the template for amplifying TCR beta CDR3 regions. The study used the HTBI primer set for a first-round RT-PCR of the TCR CDR3. From the multiplex PCR reads, TCRdb called clonotypes with MiXCR, one entry per CDR3 protein. The sample consists of about 560,000 distinct CDR3 sequences, around 17% of them appearing once. The sample was blood. The clonotype originates from a young woman with Graves' hyperthyroidism.

CDR3 amino acids: CSARGGGYSTDTQYF. The CDR3, as DNA: TGCAGTGCTAGGGGCGGGGGGTATAGCACAGATACGCAGTATTTT. The J gene is TRBJ2-3, the V gene TRBV20-1, with 8 nucleotides matching TRBD2. Germline CDR1 DFQATT, CDR2 SNEGSKA (reference sequence). V lost 3 bases to trimming and J lost 0 bases; unmatched junction nucleotides: 5. The CDR3 covers 15 residues.